What follows are 11 T cell receptor beta chains derived from one specimen sequenced in a study of regulatory T cells in long-lasting Graves disease. Time point specified: persistent/refractory GD, antithyroid drugs over 5 years with positive TRAb. RNA extracted from PBMCs served as the sequencing template. Researchers made TCR beta libraries by using iRepertoire HTBI primers and running Arm-PCR on CDR3 regions. MiXCR, applied by TCRdb to the multiplex PCR reads, yields one record per CDR3 protein. Counted here are 500,000 to 700,000 distinct CDR3 sequences, about 30% occurring once; the ten biggest clones make up 40% to 55%. The sample here was peripheral blood mononuclear cells (PBMCs), taken when the disease was refractory, from a patient treated with antithyroid drugs. These receptors came from a female donor with Graves disease.

This clonotype was detected only a few times. The chain links TRBV15 to TRBJ1-2; 11 bases are a match to TRBD1. CDR1 and CDR2 (germline): LNHNV, YYDKDF (reference sequence). V dropped 6 bases and J dropped 7; count of bases not matched to a gene: 10. The CDR3 runs to 15 residues. For the CDR3, the DNA is TGTGCCACCAGAACTGGGACAGGGGGAGTAGGTGGCTACACCTTC. Protein sequence: CATRTGTGGVGGYTF. The full variable domain, in which reference TRBV15 and TRBJ1-2 provide the parts outside the CDR3, is DAMVIQNPRYQVTQFGKPVTLSCSQTLNHNVMYWYQQKSSQAPKLLFHYYDKDFNNEADTPDNFQSRRPNTSFCFLDIRSPGLGDTAMYLCATRTGTGGVGGYTFGSGTRLTVV.

The sample holds many counts of this clonotype. The junction departs from germline at one end; a sequencing error may be responsible. The chain uses TRBV27 and TRBJ2-7, with 9 bases identical to TRBD1. The V gene's germline CDR1 is MNHEY and CDR2 SMNVEV (reference sequence). The CDR3 totals 15 residues. The CDR3 reads CASRKLDRGRGRGHF. The CDR3 region has the DNA TGTGCCAGCAGGAAATTAGACAGGGGGAGGGGCAGGGGGCACTTC.

This clonotype came up a few times. The chain has TRBV5-6 and TRBJ1-1, with 8 positions matching TRBD1. The CDR3 spans 15 residues. The germline V gene has CDR1 SGHDT and CDR2 YYEEEE. V shed 4 bases and J 6 bases; nucleotides not matched to a gene: 11. The CDR3 bases are TGTGCCAGCAGCCCCAGGACAGGGCCCACGTCTGAAGCTTTCTTT. Protein sequence: CASSPRTGPTSEAFF.

There are many counts of this clonotype. The chain employs TRBV28 and TRBJ2-7, with D possibly matching TRBD1 (6 bases). The germline V gene has CDR1 MDHEN and CDR2 SYDVKM. Trimming took off 6 bases at V and 4 bases at J, with 10 bases between the two ends. This CDR3 region has 12 residues. CDR3 DNA sequence: TGTGCCAGCAGCGGCGGACAGTACGAGCAGTACTTC. Translation gives CASSGGQYEQYF.

The chain recombines TRBV19 with TRBJ1-1; no definite D call. Deletions cut 6 bases from V and 1 base from J, with 12 bases between. Germline values: CDR1 LNHDA, CDR2 SQIVND (reference sequence). The CDR3 covers 14 residues. CDR3 in amino acids: CASRKDGGNTEAFF. The DNA of the CDR3 is TGTGCCAGTAGAAAGGACGGAGGGAACACTGAAGCTTTCTTT.

Of note for this clonotype: Sequence at one end of the junction differs from germline and may be a read error. The chain combines TRBV3-1 with TRBJ1-4; 7 bases map to TRBD1. Germline CDR1 and CDR2: LGHDT and YNNKEL (reference sequence). This CDR3 has 18 amino acids. The CDR3 DNA sequence: TGTGCCGGCAGCCAAACCCTCCGTACTGACAGGGAGTGGGAAAAACTGTTTTTT. Translated, it gives CAGSQTLRTDREWEKLFF.

This clonotype was counted only a few times. This chain joins TRBV20-1 and TRBJ1-2, with D perhaps matching TRBD1 (6 bases). The CDR3 loop spans 17 amino acids. V gave up 3 bases and J gave up 3 bases, with 23 bases separating them. CDR1 DFQATT and CDR2 SNEGSKA come from the germline V gene (reference sequence). CDR3 in amino acids: CSASSDGERGGYYGYTF. For the CDR3, the DNA is TGCAGTGCTAGCTCCGATGGGGAGCGTGGGGGCTACTATGGCTACACCTTC.

The genes are TRBV20-1 and TRBJ2-7; TRBD2 matches 12 bases. Looked up from germline, CDR1 is DFQATT and CDR2 is SNEGSKA (reference sequence). V lost 1 base and J lost 1; bases outside the gene matches: 2. This CDR3 spans 15 amino acids. The CDR3 loop reads CSARGLAGESYEQYF. CDR3 coding DNA: TGCAGTGCTAGAGGACTAGCGGGGGAATCCTACGAGCAGTACTTC.

This clonotype came up many times. Germline and junction disagree at one end, which may indicate a read error. V gene TRBV11-2 combines with J gene TRBJ2-7; D ambiguous. The CDR3 has 15 amino acids. Germline assignment: CDR1 SGHAT and CDR2 FQNNGV. CDR3 coding DNA: TGCGCCAGCAGCCCCGAGGCGCGGACGGACTACGAGCAGTACTTC. Translating it yields CASSPEARTDYEQYF.

The chain recombines TRBV12-3 or TRBV12-4 with TRBJ2-1; the D gene is possibly TRBD2 (6 bases). Trimming pared 7 bases from V and 4 bases from J, leaving 11 bases between. The CDR3 spans 13 residues. CDR3 loop: CASNGGGYNEQFF. The CDR3 coding sequence is TGTGCCAGCAACGGGGGAGGTTACAATGAGCAGTTCTTC.

The chain carries TRBV5-1 and TRBJ1-2; possibly TRBD1 for D (6 bases). The germline V and J ends were trimmed by 4 bases and 1 base, with 17 bases remaining between them. CDR1 SGHRS and CDR2 YFSETQ come from the germline V gene. This CDR3 contains 16 residues. The CDR3 spells CASSEGQSIRNYGYTF. In DNA form, the CDR3 reads TGCGCCAGCAGCGAAGGACAGAGTATCCGTAACTATGGCTACACCTTC.